A single T cell receptor beta chain is shown here with its context. The target antigen is unknown. Collection occurred without any documented infections or immune events in donors. TCRdb's copy holds only in-frame clones and misses some; the assay was immunoSEQ multiplex PCR. This sample yields 50,000 to 60,000 clones, of which around 86% are seen a single time; approximately 17% belongs to the top ten. These data come from a study of identifying expanded T cells in peripheral blood. Overall study results and limits: Approximately 2-week clone count variance significantly increased as total template count grew. Over around two and four weeks, about 17 and 20 clones changed, versus roughly 1.1 between replicates.

The material sequenced was blood. The origin of this receptor is a person aged 18 to 69 in good health.

The CDR3 loop reads CASSSLGVRSDTQYF. The CDR3 DNA follows: TGTGCCAGCAGCTCCTTAGGTGTAAGGTCAGATACGCAGTATTTT. The genes are TRBV9 and TRBJ2-3; D is unresolved. Trimming left V 4 bases short and J 4 bases short, with 16 bases between. The CDR3 runs to 15 residues. Germline values: CDR1 SGDLS, CDR2 YYNGEE.